This entry lists 25 T cell receptor beta chains sequenced from one sample in a study of CD8 T cells in Susac syndrome. The RNA input was about 0.5 to 1 ug, and it was reverse transcribed with random hexamers. Each CDR3 protein gets one entry after TCRdb re-called the immunoSEQ multiplex PCR reads with MiXCR. The sample has over 120,000 distinct CDR3 sequences; 94% are singletons. Input material: CD4+ T cells from PBMCs. These receptors were collected from a human donor in good health.

This clonotype was detected a few times. The V call is TRBV27, the J call TRBJ1-2, with 10 bases lining up with TRBD1. The CDR3 is 15 residues long. Per germline, CDR1 MNHEY and CDR2 SMNVEV (reference sequence). Losses at the gene ends were 3 bases for V and 5 bases for J; bases not matched to a gene: 6. CDR3 in DNA: TGTGCCAGCAGTTTTTCTGGACAGGGGGTTTATGGCTACACCTTC. Amino acids: CASSFSGQGVYGYTF.

The chain links TRBV19 to TRBJ2-1; TRBD2 aligns across 13 bases. The ends lost 2 bases at V and 4 bases at J; junction bases unmatched: 2. This CDR3 region has 16 residues. In germline, CDR1 is LNHDA, CDR2 SQIVND (reference sequence). As DNA, the CDR3 is TGTGCCAGTAGTATAAGGGGACTAGCGGGGTACAATGAGCAGTTCTTC. Translating gives CASSIRGLAGYNEQFF.

This clonotype has a single count. The V call is TRBV5-1, the J call TRBJ2-7; D not resolved. With 4 bases removed from V and 6 bases from J, the gap between germline ends came to 26 bases. This CDR3 has 17 amino acids. Germline CDR1 is SGHRS and CDR2 is YFSETQ. CDR3 nucleotides: TGCGCCAGCAGCCTCCGCGGAGCAGGCGCAAGCCCCGGCGAGCAGTACTTC. Translated: CASSLRGAGASPGEQYF.

The rearrangement uses TRBV20-1 and TRBJ2-7, with 8 bases aligning to TRBD2. Germline V gives CDR1 DFQATT, CDR2 SNEGSKA (reference sequence). V was pared by 2 bases and J by 4 bases, with 13 bases of the junction left unmatched. This CDR3 is built from 16 residues. The CDR3 sequence is CSARSDERELTYEQYF. In nucleotides, the CDR3 is TGCAGTGCTAGATCGGATGAGCGGGAGCTAACGTACGAGCAGTACTTC.

The CDR3 is CATGLGGRMNIQYF. CDR3 coding DNA: TGTGCCACCGGCCTCGGGGGGCGTATGAACATTCAGTACTTC. The chain couples TRBV15 to TRBJ2-4; D might be TRBD2 (7 bases). V lost 8 bases to trimming and J lost 7 bases, with 18 bases between them. This CDR3 region has 14 residues. Looked up from germline, CDR1 is LNHNV and CDR2 is YYDKDF (reference sequence). Using reference TRBV15 and TRBJ2-4 for the parts outside the CDR3, the full variable domain is DAMVIQNPRYQVTQFGKPVTLSCSQTLNHNVMYWYQQKSSQAPKLLFHYYDKDFNNEADTPDNFQSRRPNTSFCFLDIRSPGLGDTAMYLCATGLGGRMNIQYFGAGTRLSVL.

CDR3 sequence (DNA): TGTGCCACCAGTGATTCCAGGGCCGGGGCCAACGTCCTGACTTTC. Encoded protein: CATSDSRAGANVLTF. The chain couples TRBV24-1 to TRBJ2-6; weak D call: TRBD1 (5 bases). The V end was cut by 2 bases, the J end by 4 bases, with 8 bases between. Germline-derived CDR1 and CDR2 are KGHDR and SFDVKD. The CDR3 sequence is 15 residues long.

This chain uses TRBV5-6 with TRBJ1-2, with D unresolved. The CDR3 extends over 12 amino acids. V lost 3 bases and J 4 bases, leaving 7 bases between the germline ends. Germline CDR1 reads SGHDT; CDR2 reads YYEEEE. The CDR3 loop reads CASSWESYGYTF. The CDR3 region has the DNA TGTGCCAGCAGCTGGGAGAGCTATGGCTACACCTTC.

The chain employs TRBV29-1 and TRBJ2-1; the D is unclear. Between the trimmed V and J ends, which lost 4 bases and 8 bases, there was a span of 9 bases. This CDR3 region has 11 residues. From germline, CDR1 is SQVTM and CDR2 ANQGSEA. The CDR3 bases are TGCAGCGTTGTTCGAATCTATGAGCAGTTCTTC. Translating it yields CSVVRIYEQFF.

The gene calls are TRBV5-1 and TRBJ1-1; TRBD1 agrees at 7 bases. The CDR3 extends over 14 amino acids. The trim removed 4 bases at V and 7 bases at J, leaving 10 bases unmatched. Germline CDR1 SGHRS, CDR2 YFSETQ. CDR3 amino acids: CASSMTGNLNEAFF. The CDR3 bases are TGCGCCAGCAGCATGACAGGGAACCTGAATGAAGCTTTCTTT.

The DNA of the CDR3 is TGTGCCAGCAGTGATAGCAATCAGCCCCAGCATTTT. As protein: CASSDSNQPQHF. This sequence joins TRBV2 and TRBJ1-5; D is undetermined. The CDR3 is 12 amino acids. Germline CDR1 is SNHLY and CDR2 is FYNNEI. Trimming removed 3 bases at V and 0 bases at J, with 0 bases between.

The chain links TRBV5-6 to TRBJ1-5; D call uncertain. Looked up from germline, CDR1 is SGHDT and CDR2 is YYEEEE. The CDR3 is made up of 15 amino acids. The V end lost 4 bases, the J end lost 4 bases, and 15 bases lay between the germline ends. The CDR3 nucleotides read TGTGCCAGCAGCCCAGGATCGCTACCTAATCAGCCCCAGCATTTT. It translates to CASSPGSLPNQPQHF.

The chain has TRBV20-1 and TRBJ2-1, with D tentatively TRBD2 (5 bases). This CDR3 spans 17 amino acids. Germline CDR1 and CDR2: DFQATT and SNEGSKA (reference sequence). The V end was cut by 1 base, the J end by 4 bases, with 20 bases between. DNA for the CDR3: TGCAGTGCTAGAGGGACGCCGGGAACGATCATATACAATGAGCAGTTCTTC. Its protein is CSARGTPGTIIYNEQFF.

The chain carries TRBV5-1 and TRBJ2-5; no reliable D call. The CDR3 loop spans 16 amino acids. Germline-derived CDR1 and CDR2 are SGHRS and YFSETQ. V was shortened by 0 bases and J by 2 bases, with 14 bases between the two germline ends. CDR3 loop: CASSLEQKWSQETQYF. The CDR3 coding sequence is TGCGCCAGCAGCTTGGAACAAAAATGGAGTCAAGAGACCCAGTACTTC.

The J gene is TRBJ2-5, the V gene TRBV20-1; 7 bases align to TRBD2. In germline, CDR1 is DFQATT, CDR2 SNEGSKA (reference sequence). The CDR3 runs to 17 residues. Losses at the gene ends were 0 bases for V and 5 bases for J; bases not matched to a gene: 15. CDR3 nucleotides: TGCAGTGCTAGAGATGGGACCCGACTAGCTCGGACGGAGACCCAGTACTTC. Residues: CSARDGTRLARTETQYF.

V usage is TRBV6-2 or TRBV6-3 and J usage is TRBJ1-5; no definite D call. This CDR3 comprises 15 residues. Germline-derived CDR1 and CDR2 are MNHEY and SVGEGT. The V gene lost 4 bases and the J gene lost 7 bases, with 17 bases spanning the gap. CDR3 in amino acids: CASSLGNMVRQPQHF. CDR3 DNA sequence: TGTGCCAGCAGTTTAGGTAATATGGTCAGACAGCCCCAGCATTTT.

The rearrangement joins TRBV10-3 to TRBJ1-2; maybe TRBD1 (6 bases). Trimming pared 7 bases from V and 5 bases from J, leaving 17 bases between. Germline V lookup: CDR1 ENHRY, CDR2 SYGVKD. The CDR3 has 14 residues. CDR3 protein: CAITPGGAAYGYTF. The CDR3 coding sequence is TGTGCCATCACTCCCGGGGGGGCAGCTTATGGCTACACCTTC.

This chain uses TRBV29-1 with TRBJ2-3; no reliable D call. This CDR3 is built from 13 residues. Trimming took off 3 bases at V and 2 bases at J, with 9 bases between the two ends. CDR1 and CDR2 from the germline V gene are SQVTM and ANQGSEA. In nucleotides, the CDR3 is TGCAGCGTTGAGGGCAGAACCACAGATACGCAGTATTTT. Translation gives CSVEGRTTDTQYF.

This clonotype was observed once. The chain has TRBV3-1 and TRBJ1-1, with D perhaps TRBD1 (5 bases). The CDR3 is 15 residues long. Deletions cut 3 bases from V and 1 base from J, with 12 bases between. Germline CDR1 LGHDT, CDR2 YNNKEL (reference sequence). The CDR3 region has the DNA TGTGCCAGCAGCCATCCCTCCAGGGAGAACACTGAAGCTTTCTTT. It yields the protein CASSHPSRENTEAFF.

J is TRBJ2-7 and V is TRBV9, with TRBD2 identical over 8 bases. CDR3 size: 14 residues. V dropped 5 bases and J dropped 5; count of bases not matched to a gene: 9. The germline gives CDR1 SGDLS, CDR2 YYNGEE. DNA for the CDR3: TGTGCCAGCAGTAAGCTAGCGGGCGTAAACGAGCAGTACTTC. Encoded protein: CASSKLAGVNEQYF.

The chain uses TRBV9 and TRBJ2-3, with unresolved D. The V gene lost 0 bases and the J gene lost 0 bases, with 8 bases spanning the gap. The germline V gene has CDR1 SGDLS and CDR2 YYNGEE. This CDR3 is built from 15 residues. The CDR3 sequence: CASSVAPPSTDTQYF. CDR3 in DNA: TGTGCCAGCAGCGTAGCCCCTCCTAGCACAGATACGCAGTATTTT. The full variable domain, rest sourced from reference TRBV9 and TRBJ2-3, is DSGVTQTPKHLITATGQRVTLRCSPRSGDLSVYWYQQSLDQGLQFLIQYYNGEERAKGNILERFSAQQFPDLHSELNLSSLELGDSALYFCASSVAPPSTDTQYFGPGTRLTVL.

The V gene is TRBV6-6, the J gene TRBJ2-7; 8 bases fit TRBD2. V shed 5 bases, J shed 4 bases, and the junction held 13 bases outside the gene matches. Germline CDR1 and CDR2: MNHNY and SVGAGI (reference sequence). The CDR3 is 16 amino acids. The CDR3 loop is CASSDPGGVGRYEQYF. The DNA for the CDR3 is TGTGCCAGCAGTGACCCGGGAGGGGTTGGGAGGTACGAGCAGTACTTC.

This clonotype was seen only once. The chain uses TRBV12-3 or TRBV12-4 and TRBJ2-5, with D hard to call. V shed 3 bases and J shed 1 base, with 12 bases lying between them. CDR3 length: 15 residues. The CDR3 nucleotides read TGTGCCAGCAGTTTCTCTTTGACACGCCAAGAGACCCAGTACTTC. It codes for CASSFSLTRQETQYF.

The chain employs TRBV28 and TRBJ2-7; TRBD2 matches at 12 bases. The CDR3 loop spans 14 amino acids. With 5 bases clipped from V and 2 bases from J, the junction kept 1 base outside the gene matches. Germline-derived CDR1 and CDR2 are MDHEN and SYDVKM. CDR3 bases: TGTGCCAGCAGTGGGACTAGCGGGCCCTACGAGCAGTACTTC. Translation: CASSGTSGPYEQYF.

The CDR3 region is CASSQGLNYNEQFF. CDR3 DNA: TGCGCCAGCAGCCAAGGACTAAACTACAATGAGCAGTTCTTC. The rearrangement uses TRBV4-1 and TRBJ2-1; maybe TRBD2 (5 bases). The CDR3 extends over 14 amino acids. The ends were cut back, 1 base at V and 3 bases at J, with 7 bases in the middle. The germline gives CDR1 MGHRA, CDR2 YSYEKL.

This clonotype was seen once. For the CDR3, the DNA is TGTGCCAGCAGTTTTGGCTTCCAGGGCTTCAATGAGCAGTTCTTC. Residues: CASSFGFQGFNEQFF. The genes are TRBV27 and TRBJ2-1, with D perhaps matching TRBD1 (5 bases). Per the germline V gene, CDR1 is MNHEY and CDR2 is SMNVEV (reference sequence). The CDR3 extends over 15 amino acids. Between the trimmed V and J ends, which lost 3 bases and 6 bases, there was a span of 15 bases.